This TCR beta chain was recovered during a study of CD8 T cells in Susac syndrome. Reverse transcription of roughly 0.5 to 1 ug RNA was performed with random hexamers. Each CDR3 protein gets one entry after TCRdb re-called the immunoSEQ multiplex PCR reads with MiXCR. The sample shows some 160,000 distinct CDR3 sequences, roughly 94% of them seen only once. This CDR3 contains 14 residues. CDR1 is MGHRA, CDR2 YSYEKL, per germline. Trimming shortened V by 5 bases and J by 11 bases, and 16 bases separated the two germline ends. Specimen: CD4+ T cells from PBMCs. The genes are TRBV4-1 and TRBJ1-6, with unresolved D. This TCR came from a human donor with Susac syndrome. CDR3 residues: CASSNPSANTPLHF. CDR3 nucleotide sequence: TGCGCCAGCAGCAACCCTTCGGCGAACACACCCCTCCACTTT.